These T cell receptor beta chains were read from a single sample in a study of blood T cell repertoires in COVID-19. The table came from immunoSEQ multiplex PCR; TCRdb's copy has only in-frame clones and leaves some out. The profile covers about 440,000 clones, with about nine tenths appearing a single time and about 12% taken by the ten largest. The sample comprised peripheral blood. The receptor source for this set is a woman between 45 and 60 years old with COVID-19, enrolled during active disease. Each CDR3 is given with its conserved first and last residue. A D gene is named only where the DNA matches it firmly. Clone sizes are given selectively: once, few, many, or a class where the clone is expanded.

v_call,clone_size,j_call,d_call,cdr3_nt,cdr3_aa
TRBV2,once,TRBJ1-3,NA,TGTGCCAGCAGTGCAGGTCGCGGAAACACCATATATTTT,CASSAGRGNTIYF
TRBV5-1,once,TRBJ1-2,NA,TGCGCCAGCAGCGGGAAGGGGGAAGGTGGCTACACCTTC,CASSGKGEGGYTF
TRBV28,NA,TRBJ1-2,TRBD1,TGTGCCAGCAGGGGGACAGGGGGAGTTAGTGGCTACACCTTC,CASRGTGGVSGYTF
TRBV19,NA,TRBJ2-3,NA,TGTGCCAGTAGTGACAGCAGAACCACAGATACGCAGTATTTT,CASSDSRTTDTQYF
TRBV5-6,NA,TRBJ1-2,NA,TGTGCCAGCAGCTGGGGACCGGGACTGAGCTATGGCTACACCTTC,CASSWGPGLSYGYTF
TRBV9,NA,TRBJ1-2,NA,TGTGCCAGCAGCGCTCGGGGGGGCTGGGGCTACACCTTC,CASSARGGWGYTF
TRBV3-1/TRBV3-2,NA,TRBJ1-1,TRBD1,TGTGCCAGCAGTCGGACAGGGGGCGATACTGAAGCTTTCTTT,CASSRTGGDTEAFF
TRBV12-5,NA,TRBJ1-3,NA,TGTGCTAGTGGCAAAGGAGTCTCTGGAAACACCATATATTTT,CASGKGVSGNTIYF
TRBV12-5,NA,TRBJ2-3,TRBD1,TGTGCTAGTTTTCCGGGACAGGCCACAGATACGCAGTATTTT,CASFPGQATDTQYF
TRBV6-5,few,TRBJ1-6,TRBD1,TGTGCCAGCAGTTACGCCAAGACAGGGGGGGTTTCACCCCTCCACTTT,CASSYAKTGGVSPLHF
TRBV2,NA,TRBJ1-6,TRBD1,TGTGCCAGCAGGGGACAGGCGCTCGATGTTAATTCACCCCTCCACTTT,CASRGQALDVNSPLHF
TRBV6-6,NA,TRBJ1-2,NA,TGTGCCAGCAGTTACGGTACGGGGAACGGCTACACCTTC,CASSYGTGNGYTF
TRBV19,NA,TRBJ2-1,NA,TGTGCCAGTAGTGGGGCAACACGGGATGAGCAGTTCTTC,CASSGATRDEQFF
TRBV27,NA,TRBJ2-1,TRBD2,TGTGCCAGCAGTTTACTCTCCAGCGGGGGGACGGATGAGCAGTTCTTC,CASSLLSSGGTDEQFF
TRBV19,NA,TRBJ2-3,TRBD2,TGTGCCAGTTCCCGTAGCGGGGGGGCCCCAGATACGCAGTATTTT,CASSRSGGAPDTQYF
TRBV20-1,NA,TRBJ1-1,NA,TGCAGTGCTAGTTATGGAGGGAACACTGAAGCTTTCTTT,CSASYGGNTEAFF
TRBV7-8,NA,TRBJ1-4,TRBD1,TGTGCCAGCAGCATTCCCAGGGGGAGCACTAATGAAAAACTGTTTTTT,CASSIPRGSTNEKLFF
TRBV30,NA,TRBJ2-7,TRBD1,TGTGCCTGGAGGCCCAGGGGGACGGGGACCTACGAGCAGTACTTC,CAWRPRGTGTYEQYF
TRBV14,NA,TRBJ2-3,TRBD1,TGTGCCAGCAGCCATGGACAGGAGTCGGATACGCAGTATTTT,CASSHGQESDTQYF
TRBV11-2,once,TRBJ2-7,NA,TGTGCCAGCAGCTTAGGCAGGTCCTACGAGCAGTACTTC,CASSLGRSYEQYF
TRBV27,NA,TRBJ2-1,NA,TGTGCCAGCAGTTTCACCCTAGTTTCTGAGCAGTTCTTC,CASSFTLVSEQFF
TRBV6-1,NA,TRBJ1-5,TRBD1,TGTGCCAGCAGTGAGTGGACAGGGGACCAGCCCCAGCATTTT,CASSEWTGDQPQHF
TRBV28,few,TRBJ1-5,NA,TGTGCCAGCGCTCCGGGGAGCAATCAGCCCCAGCATTTT,CASAPGSNQPQHF
TRBV9,NA,TRBJ1-1,NA,TGTGCCAGCAGCGTAGGAGTTTTCACTGAAGCTTTCTTT,CASSVGVFTEAFF
TRBV12-3/TRBV12-4,NA,TRBJ1-2,TRBD1,TGTGCCAGCAGTTTGGCGACAGGGGGCGGCTACACCTTC,CASSLATGGGYTF
TRBV4-2,NA,TRBJ1-5,TRBD1,TGTGCCAGCAGCCAAGTGACAGGGTTCGATCAGCCCCAGCATTTT,CASSQVTGFDQPQHF
TRBV28,NA,TRBJ2-7,TRBD2,TGTGCCAGCAGTTTAGGTTTTAAGTGGCTAGCGGGGGAGATGTACGAGCAGTACTTC,CASSLGFKWLAGEMYEQYF
TRBV3-1/TRBV3-2,NA,TRBJ2-5,NA,TGTGCCAGCACCCTGGGGGGACGGCAAGAGACCCAGTACTTC,CASTLGGRQETQYF
TRBV5-1,NA,TRBJ2-3,NA,TGCGCCAGCAGCTTAGGAGGGGCCACAGATACGCAGTATTTT,CASSLGGATDTQYF
TRBV5-4,few,TRBJ2-7,NA,TGTGCCAGCAGCTTGGAGGCAGGGCAGCAGTACTTC,CASSLEAGQQYF
TRBV19,NA,TRBJ1-1,NA,TGTGCCAGTAGTACCTTCGGAGTCCTGAAGCATGCTTTCTTT,CASSTFGVLKHAFF
TRBV11-2,NA,TRBJ1-3,NA,TGTGCCAGCAGCTTAGCCGGGGGAGGAAACACCATATATTTT,CASSLAGGGNTIYF
TRBV14,NA,TRBJ1-1,NA,TGTGCCAGCTCCTCCGACACGAACACTGAAGCTTTCTTT,CASSSDTNTEAFF
TRBV12-3/TRBV12-4,NA,TRBJ1-5,NA,TGTGCCAGCAGTTTTGCTAGGGGTCAGCCCCAGCATTTT,CASSFARGQPQHF
TRBV4-1,NA,TRBJ1-1,NA,TGCGCCAGCAGCCAAGGCACTTTAGGGGGGGGTGACACTGAAGCTTTCTTT,CASSQGTLGGGDTEAFF
TRBV2,NA,TRBJ2-7,NA,TGTGCCAGCAGTGAGAGAACCGAGCAGTACTTC,CASSERTEQYF
TRBV5-1,NA,TRBJ1-1,NA,TGCGCCAGCAGCTTGGGAGGGTGGGCTTTCTTT,CASSLGGWAFF
TRBV24-1,once,TRBJ2-2,NA,TGTGCCACCAGTGATGGCTCCTGGTCTGGGGGCTCCGGGGAGCTGTTTTTT,CATSDGSWSGGSGELFF
TRBV29-1,NA,TRBJ2-7,TRBD1,TGCAGCGCTCAAAAGGGGACAGTAGTTTCCGAGCAGTACTTC,CSAQKGTVVSEQYF
TRBV29-1,few,TRBJ1-6,NA,TGCAGCGTTACAGAACAGTATAATTCACCCCTCCACTTT,CSVTEQYNSPLHF
TRBV6-5,NA,TRBJ1-2,NA,TGTGCCAGCGGACCGGGACTGACCTTTGGCTACACCTTC,CASGPGLTFGYTF
TRBV5-1,NA,TRBJ2-5,TRBD1,TGCGCCAGCAGCTTACAGGGGGGCCAAGAGACCCAGTACTTC,CASSLQGGQETQYF
TRBV29-1,few,TRBJ2-5,TRBD2,TGCAGCGTTGAAGGCCGGGGGGGCCTTGGAGAGACCCAGTACTTC,CSVEGRGGLGETQYF
TRBV28,NA,TRBJ1-6,TRBD1,TGTGCCAGCACCCTGGGGGGCCAGGGGGCTCGATCACCCCTCCACTTT,CASTLGGQGARSPLHF
TRBV9,NA,TRBJ2-7,NA,TGTGCCAGCAGCGTACTAGCCGGCCCCTACGAGCAGTACTTC,CASSVLAGPYEQYF
TRBV3-1/TRBV3-2,NA,TRBJ2-7,NA,TGTGCCAGCGGAAATGAGGACTACGAGCAGTACTTC,CASGNEDYEQYF
TRBV19,NA,TRBJ1-1,NA,TGTGCCAGTACAGTCGGGGGAAGGAACACTGAAGCTTTCTTT,CASTVGGRNTEAFF
TRBV2,NA,TRBJ1-5,NA,TGTGCCAGCACTAGATCTGATCAGCCCCAGCATTTT,CASTRSDQPQHF